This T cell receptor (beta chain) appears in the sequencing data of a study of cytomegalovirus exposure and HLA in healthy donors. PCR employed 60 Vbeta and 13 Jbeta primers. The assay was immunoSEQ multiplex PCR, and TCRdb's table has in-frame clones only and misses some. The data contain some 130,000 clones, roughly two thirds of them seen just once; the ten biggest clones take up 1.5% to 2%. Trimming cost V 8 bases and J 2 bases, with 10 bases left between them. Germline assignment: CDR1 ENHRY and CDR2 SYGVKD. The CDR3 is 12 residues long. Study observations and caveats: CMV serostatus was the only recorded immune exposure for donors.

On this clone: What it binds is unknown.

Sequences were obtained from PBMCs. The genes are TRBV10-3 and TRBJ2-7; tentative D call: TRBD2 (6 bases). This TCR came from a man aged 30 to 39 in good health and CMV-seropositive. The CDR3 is CAIGRSPYEQYF. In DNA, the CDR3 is TGTGCCATCGGGAGGTCTCCCTACGAGCAGTACTTC.